Included here is one T cell receptor (beta chain) sequence, with context. The source of the sample is a study of CD8+CD57+ T cells in acquired aplastic anemia. Both TCR beta VDJ combination and CDR3 sequence profiling were carried out. Genomic DNA was the template for this profiling. From the reads, TCRdb called clonotypes with MiXCR, one entry per CDR3 protein. This sample carries 200,000 to 250,000 distinct CDR3 sequences, 30% to 35% of them seen once, and the ten largest clones take more than 0.95%. Input material: sorted CD4+, CD8+, or CD8+CD57+ T cells (not recorded which) from PBMCs. The TCR comes from a human donor in good health, serving as a control.

This CDR3 reads CASSLDGQETQYF. CDR3 coding DNA: TGTGCCAGCAGCCTCGACGGGCAAGAGACCCAGTACTTC. The chain joins TRBV2 to TRBJ2-5, with unresolved D. Germline loops: CDR1 SNHLY, CDR2 FYNNEI. V lost 6 bases, J lost 2 bases, and 10 bases lay in between. This CDR3 has 13 residues.